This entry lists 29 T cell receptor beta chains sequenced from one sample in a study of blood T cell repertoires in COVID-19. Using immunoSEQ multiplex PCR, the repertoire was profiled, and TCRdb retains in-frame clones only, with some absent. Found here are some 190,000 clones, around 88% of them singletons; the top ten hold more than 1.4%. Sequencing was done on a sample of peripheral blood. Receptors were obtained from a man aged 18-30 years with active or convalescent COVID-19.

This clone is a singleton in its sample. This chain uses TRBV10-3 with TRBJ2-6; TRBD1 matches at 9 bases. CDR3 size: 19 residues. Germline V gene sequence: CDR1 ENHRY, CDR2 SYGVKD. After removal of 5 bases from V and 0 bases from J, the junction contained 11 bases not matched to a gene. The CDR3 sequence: CAISLPPGQGFSGANVLTF. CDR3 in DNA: TGTGCCATCAGTTTACCACCGGGACAGGGATTCTCTGGGGCCAACGTCCTGACTTTC.

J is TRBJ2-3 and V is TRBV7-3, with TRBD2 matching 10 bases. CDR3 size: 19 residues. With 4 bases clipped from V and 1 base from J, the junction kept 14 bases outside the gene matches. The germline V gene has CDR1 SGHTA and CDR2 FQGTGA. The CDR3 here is CASSSMPSGTSVRTDTQYF. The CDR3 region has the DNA TGTGCCAGCAGCTCTATGCCCTCTGGGACTAGCGTCCGCACAGATACGCAGTATTTT.

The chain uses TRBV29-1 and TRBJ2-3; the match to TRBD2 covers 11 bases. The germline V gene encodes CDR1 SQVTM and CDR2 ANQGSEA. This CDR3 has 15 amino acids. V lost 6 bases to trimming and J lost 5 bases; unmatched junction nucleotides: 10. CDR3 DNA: TGCAGCGTCGGCGCTACTAGCGGGAGTCAAGATACGCAGTATTTT. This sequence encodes CSVGATSGSQDTQYF.

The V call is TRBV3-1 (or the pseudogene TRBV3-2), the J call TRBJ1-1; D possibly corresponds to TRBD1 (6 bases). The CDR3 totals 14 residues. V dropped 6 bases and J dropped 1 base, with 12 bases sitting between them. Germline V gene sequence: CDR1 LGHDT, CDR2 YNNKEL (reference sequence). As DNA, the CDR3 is TGTGCCAGCAGTCACAGGGCTCAGAACACTGAAGCTTTCTTT. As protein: CASSHRAQNTEAFF.

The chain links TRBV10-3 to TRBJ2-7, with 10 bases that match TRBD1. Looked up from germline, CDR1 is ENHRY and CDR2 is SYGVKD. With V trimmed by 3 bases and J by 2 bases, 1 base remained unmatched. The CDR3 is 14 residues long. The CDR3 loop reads CAISDGTGAYEQYF. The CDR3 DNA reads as TGTGCCATCAGTGATGGGACAGGGGCCTACGAGCAGTACTTC.

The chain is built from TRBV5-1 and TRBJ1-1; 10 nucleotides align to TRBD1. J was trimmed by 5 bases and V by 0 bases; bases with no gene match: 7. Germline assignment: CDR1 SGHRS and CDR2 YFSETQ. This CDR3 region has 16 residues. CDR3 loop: CASSLEDRGGYTEAFF. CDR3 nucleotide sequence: TGCGCCAGCAGCTTGGAGGACAGGGGGGGATATACTGAAGCTTTCTTT.

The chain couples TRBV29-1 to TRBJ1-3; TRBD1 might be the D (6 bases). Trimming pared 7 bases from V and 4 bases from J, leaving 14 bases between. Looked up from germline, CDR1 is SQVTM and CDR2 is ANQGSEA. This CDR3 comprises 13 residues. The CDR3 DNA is TGCAGCGGTCCGGACAGTACCGGAAACACCATATATTTT. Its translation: CSGPDSTGNTIYF. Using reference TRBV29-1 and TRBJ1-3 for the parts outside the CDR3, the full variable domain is SAVISQKPSRDICQRGTSLTIQCQVDSQVTMMFWYRQQPGQSLTLIATANQGSEATYESGFVIDKFPISRPNLTFSTLTVSNMSPEDSSIYLCSGPDSTGNTIYFGEGSWLTVV.

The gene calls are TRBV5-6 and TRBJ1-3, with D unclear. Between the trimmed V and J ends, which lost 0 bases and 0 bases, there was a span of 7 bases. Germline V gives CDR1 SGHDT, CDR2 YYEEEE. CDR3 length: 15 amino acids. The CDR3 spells CASSLVQYSGNTIYF. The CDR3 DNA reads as TGTGCCAGCAGCTTGGTGCAGTACTCTGGAAACACCATATATTTT. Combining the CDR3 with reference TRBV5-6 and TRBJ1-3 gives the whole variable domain DAGVTQSPTHLIKTRGQQVTLRCSPKSGHDTVSWYQQALGQGPQFIFQYYEEEERQRGNFPDRFSGHQFPNYSSELNVNALLLGDSALYLCASSLVQYSGNTIYFGEGSWLTVV.

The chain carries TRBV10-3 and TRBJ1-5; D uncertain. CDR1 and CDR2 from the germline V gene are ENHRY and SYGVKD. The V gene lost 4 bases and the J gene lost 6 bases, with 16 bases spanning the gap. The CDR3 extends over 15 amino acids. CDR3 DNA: TGTGCCATCAGTGCCTCGGATTCATCGGGTCAGCCCCAGCATTTT. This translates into CAISASDSSGQPQHF.

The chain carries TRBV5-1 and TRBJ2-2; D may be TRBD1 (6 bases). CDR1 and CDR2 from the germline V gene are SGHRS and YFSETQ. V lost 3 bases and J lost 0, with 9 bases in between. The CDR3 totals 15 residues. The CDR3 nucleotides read TGCGCCAGCAGCTCGACAGGTTCGAACACCGGGGAGCTGTTTTTT. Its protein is CASSSTGSNTGELFF.

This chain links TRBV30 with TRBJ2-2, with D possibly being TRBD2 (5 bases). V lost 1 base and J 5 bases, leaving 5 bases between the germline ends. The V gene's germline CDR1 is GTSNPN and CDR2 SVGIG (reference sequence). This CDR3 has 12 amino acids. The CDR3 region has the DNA TGTGCCTGGAGTGGAGGGACCGGGGAGCTGTTTTTT. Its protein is CAWSGGTGELFF.

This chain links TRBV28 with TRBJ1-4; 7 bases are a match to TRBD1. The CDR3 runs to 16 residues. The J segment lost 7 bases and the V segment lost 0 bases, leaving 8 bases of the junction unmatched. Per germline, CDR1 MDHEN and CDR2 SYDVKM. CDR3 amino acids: CASSLWDLGQPEKLFF. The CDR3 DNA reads TGTGCCAGCAGTTTATGGGATTTGGGACAGCCTGAAAAACTGTTTTTT. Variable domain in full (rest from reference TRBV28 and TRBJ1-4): DVKVTQSSRYLVKRTGEKVFLECVQDMDHENMFWYRQDPGLGLRLIYFSYDVKMKEKGDIPEGYSVSREKKERFSLILESASTNQTSMYLCASSLWDLGQPEKLFFGSGTQLSVL.

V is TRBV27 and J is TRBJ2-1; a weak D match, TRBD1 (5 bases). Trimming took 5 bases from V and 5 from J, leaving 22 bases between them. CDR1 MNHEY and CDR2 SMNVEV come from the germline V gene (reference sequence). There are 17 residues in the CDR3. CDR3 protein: CASSPSRGRVSDNEQFF. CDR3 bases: TGTGCCAGCAGTCCTTCACGAGGCAGGGTATCGGACAATGAGCAGTTCTTC.

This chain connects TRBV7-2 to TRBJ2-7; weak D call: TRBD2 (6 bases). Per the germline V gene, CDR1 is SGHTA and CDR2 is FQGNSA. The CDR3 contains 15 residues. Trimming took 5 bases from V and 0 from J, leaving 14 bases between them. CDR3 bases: TGTGCCAGCAGCCACGGGACTTTGAGCTCCTACGAGCAGTACTTC. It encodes CASSHGTLSSYEQYF. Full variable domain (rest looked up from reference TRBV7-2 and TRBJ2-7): GAGVSQSPSNKVTEKGKDVELRCDPISGHTALYWYRQSLGQGLEFLIYFQGNSAPDKSGLPSDRFSAERTGGSVSTLTIQRTQQEDSAVYLCASSHGTLSSYEQYFGPGTRLTVT.

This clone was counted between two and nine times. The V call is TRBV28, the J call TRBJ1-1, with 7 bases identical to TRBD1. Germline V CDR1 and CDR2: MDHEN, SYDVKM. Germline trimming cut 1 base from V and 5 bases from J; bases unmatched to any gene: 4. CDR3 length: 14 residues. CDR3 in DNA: TGTGCCAGCAGTTTATTACAGGGGCAGACTGAAGCTTTCTTT. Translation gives CASSLLQGQTEAFF.

The CDR3 DNA sequence: TGTGCCACGCAGGGTCCAAGGAATGAGCAGTTCTTC. Its translation: CATQGPRNEQFF. The rearrangement joins TRBV12-3 or TRBV12-4 to TRBJ2-1; tentative D call: TRBD1 (5 bases). V was shortened by 10 bases and J by 7 bases, with 14 bases between the two germline ends. The CDR3 extends over 12 amino acids.

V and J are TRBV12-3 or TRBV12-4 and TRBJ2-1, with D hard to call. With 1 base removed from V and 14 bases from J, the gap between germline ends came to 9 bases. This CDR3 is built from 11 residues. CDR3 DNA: TGTGCCAGCAGTTTAGGTCACTCGGAGTTCTTC. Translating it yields CASSLGHSEFF.

CDR3 DNA: TGTGCCAGCAGCTTGGTCGCGAGGGCCTGGGAAGGAAACACCATATATTTT. It specifies CASSLVARAWEGNTIYF. The chain combines TRBV5-8 with TRBJ1-3; no clear D. V lost 0 bases and J 4 bases, leaving 17 bases between the germline ends. This CDR3 has 17 amino acids. CDR1 is SGHTS, CDR2 YDEGEE, per germline.

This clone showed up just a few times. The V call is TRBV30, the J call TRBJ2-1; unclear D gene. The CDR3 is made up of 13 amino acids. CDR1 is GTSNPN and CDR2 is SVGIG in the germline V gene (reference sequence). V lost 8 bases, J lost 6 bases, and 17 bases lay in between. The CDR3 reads CAVRLRHGNEQFF. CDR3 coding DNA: TGTGCCGTCCGTCTACGTCACGGCAATGAGCAGTTCTTC.

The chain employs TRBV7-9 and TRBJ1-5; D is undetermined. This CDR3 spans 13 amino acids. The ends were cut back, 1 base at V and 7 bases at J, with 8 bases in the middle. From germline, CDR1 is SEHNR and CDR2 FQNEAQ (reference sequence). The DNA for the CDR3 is TGTGCCAGCAGCTTAGGCGCAGGACAGCCCCAGCATTTT. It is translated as CASSLGAGQPQHF.

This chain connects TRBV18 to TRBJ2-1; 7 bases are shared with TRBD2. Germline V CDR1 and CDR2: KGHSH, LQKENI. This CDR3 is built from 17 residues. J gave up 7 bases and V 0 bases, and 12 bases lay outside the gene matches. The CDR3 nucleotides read TGTGCCAGCTCACCACCAAATGCGGGAGTAAAGGGGAATGAGCAGTTCTTC. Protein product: CASSPPNAGVKGNEQFF.

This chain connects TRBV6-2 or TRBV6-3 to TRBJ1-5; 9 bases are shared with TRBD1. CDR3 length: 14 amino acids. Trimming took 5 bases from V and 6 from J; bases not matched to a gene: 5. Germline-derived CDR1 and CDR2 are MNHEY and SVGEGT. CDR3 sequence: CASSLGQGGQPQHF. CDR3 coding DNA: TGTGCCAGCAGTCTGGGACAGGGAGGTCAGCCCCAGCATTTT.

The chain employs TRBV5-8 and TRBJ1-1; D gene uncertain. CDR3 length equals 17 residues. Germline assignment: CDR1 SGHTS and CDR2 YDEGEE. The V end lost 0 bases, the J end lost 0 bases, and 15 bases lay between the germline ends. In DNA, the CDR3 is TGTGCCAGCAGCTTGGTAATCCGGTCCCGTATGAACACTGAAGCTTTCTTT. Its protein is CASSLVIRSRMNTEAFF.

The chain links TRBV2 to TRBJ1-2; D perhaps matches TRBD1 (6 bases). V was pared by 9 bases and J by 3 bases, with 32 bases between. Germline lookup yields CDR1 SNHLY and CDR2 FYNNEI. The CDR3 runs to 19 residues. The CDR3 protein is CASDFEGVPYTGTDYGYTF. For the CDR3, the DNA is TGTGCCAGTGACTTCGAAGGGGTCCCCTACACAGGGACGGACTATGGCTACACCTTC. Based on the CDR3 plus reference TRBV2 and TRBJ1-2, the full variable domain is EPEVTQTPSHQVTQMGQEVILRCVPISNHLYFYWYRQILGQKVEFLVSFYNNEISEKSEIFDDQFSVERPDGSNFTLKIRSTKLEDSAMYFCASDFEGVPYTGTDYGYTFGSGTRLTVV.

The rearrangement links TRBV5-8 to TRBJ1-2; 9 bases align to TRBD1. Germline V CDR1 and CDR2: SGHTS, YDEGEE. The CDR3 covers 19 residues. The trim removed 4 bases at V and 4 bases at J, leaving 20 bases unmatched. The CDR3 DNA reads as TGTGCCAGCAGCCCCACTTATAATATTAACAGGGGGCGAAGCTATGGCTACACCTTC. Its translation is CASSPTYNINRGRSYGYTF.

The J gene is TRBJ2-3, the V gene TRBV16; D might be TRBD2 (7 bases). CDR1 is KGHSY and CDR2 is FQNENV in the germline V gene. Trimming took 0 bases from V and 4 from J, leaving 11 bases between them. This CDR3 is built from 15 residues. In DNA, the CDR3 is TGTGCCAGCAGCCAATCACGGGGGGCCGCAGATACGCAGTATTTT. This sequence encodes CASSQSRGAADTQYF.

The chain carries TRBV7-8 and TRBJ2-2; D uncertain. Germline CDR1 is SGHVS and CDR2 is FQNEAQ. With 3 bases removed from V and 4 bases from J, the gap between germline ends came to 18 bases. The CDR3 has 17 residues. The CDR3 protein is CASSFIRFRRGTGELFF. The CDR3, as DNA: TGTGCCAGCAGCTTCATTCGGTTTCGTCGAGGCACCGGGGAGCTGTTTTTT.

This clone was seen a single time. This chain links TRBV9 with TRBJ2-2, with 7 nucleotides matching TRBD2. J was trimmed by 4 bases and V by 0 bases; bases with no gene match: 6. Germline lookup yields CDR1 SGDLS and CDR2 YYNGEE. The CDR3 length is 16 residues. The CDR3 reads CASSVVSGESTGELFF. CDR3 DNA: TGTGCCAGCAGCGTAGTCAGCGGGGAGTCCACCGGGGAGCTGTTTTTT.

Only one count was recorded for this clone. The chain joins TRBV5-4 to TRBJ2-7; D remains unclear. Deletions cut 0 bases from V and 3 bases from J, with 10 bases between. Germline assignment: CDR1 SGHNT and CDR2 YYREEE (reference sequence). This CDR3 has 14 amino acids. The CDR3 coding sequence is TGTGCCAGCAGCTTGGACCGCACAATCTACGAGCAGTACTTC. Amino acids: CASSLDRTIYEQYF.